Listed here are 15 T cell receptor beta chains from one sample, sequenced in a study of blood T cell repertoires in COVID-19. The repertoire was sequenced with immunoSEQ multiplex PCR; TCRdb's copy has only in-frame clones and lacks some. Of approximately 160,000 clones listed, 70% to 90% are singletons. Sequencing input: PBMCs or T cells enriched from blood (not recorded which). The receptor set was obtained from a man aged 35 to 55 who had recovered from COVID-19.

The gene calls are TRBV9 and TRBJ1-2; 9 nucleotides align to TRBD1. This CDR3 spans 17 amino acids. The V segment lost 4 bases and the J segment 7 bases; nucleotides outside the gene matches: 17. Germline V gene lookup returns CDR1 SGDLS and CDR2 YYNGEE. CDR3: CASSFPSGTGSFGGYTF. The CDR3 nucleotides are TGTGCCAGCAGCTTTCCATCCGGGACAGGGTCTTTTGGTGGCTACACCTTC.

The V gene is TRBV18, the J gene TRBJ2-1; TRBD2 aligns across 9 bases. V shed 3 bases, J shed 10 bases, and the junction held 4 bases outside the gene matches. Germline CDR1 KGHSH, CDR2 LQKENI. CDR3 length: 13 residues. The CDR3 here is CASSPTSGGEQFF. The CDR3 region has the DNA TGTGCCAGCTCACCGACTAGCGGTGGCGAGCAGTTCTTC.

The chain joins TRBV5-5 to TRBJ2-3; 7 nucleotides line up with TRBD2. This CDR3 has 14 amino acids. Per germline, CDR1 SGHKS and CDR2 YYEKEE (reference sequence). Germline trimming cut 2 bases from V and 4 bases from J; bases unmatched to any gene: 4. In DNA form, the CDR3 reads TGTGCCAGCAGCTTAGCCGGACTAGCAGATACGCAGTATTTT. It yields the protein CASSLAGLADTQYF.

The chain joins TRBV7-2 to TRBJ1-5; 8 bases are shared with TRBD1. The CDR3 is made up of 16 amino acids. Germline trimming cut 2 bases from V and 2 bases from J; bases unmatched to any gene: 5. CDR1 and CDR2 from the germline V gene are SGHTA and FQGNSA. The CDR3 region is CASSLQGALGNQPQHF. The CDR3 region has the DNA TGTGCCAGCAGCTTACAGGGGGCGCTGGGCAATCAGCCCCAGCATTTT.

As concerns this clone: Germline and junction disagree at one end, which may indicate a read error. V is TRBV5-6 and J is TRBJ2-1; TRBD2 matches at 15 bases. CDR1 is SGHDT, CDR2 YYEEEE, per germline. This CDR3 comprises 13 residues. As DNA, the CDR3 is TGTGCCAGCAGCTCAGGACTAGCGGGGGGGCCGGTCTTC. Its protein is CASSSGLAGGPVF.

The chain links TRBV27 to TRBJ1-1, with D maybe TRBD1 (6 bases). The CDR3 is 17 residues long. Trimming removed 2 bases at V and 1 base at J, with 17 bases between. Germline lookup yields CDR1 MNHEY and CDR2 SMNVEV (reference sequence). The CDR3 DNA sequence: TGTGCCAGCAGTTTAATGTCCCAGGGGCGAGGGAACACTGAAGCTTTCTTT. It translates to CASSLMSQGRGNTEAFF.

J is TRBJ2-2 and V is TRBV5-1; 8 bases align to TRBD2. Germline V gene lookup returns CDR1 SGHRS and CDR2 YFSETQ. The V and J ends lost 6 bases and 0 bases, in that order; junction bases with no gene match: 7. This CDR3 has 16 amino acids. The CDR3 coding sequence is TGCGCCAGCATCCCCGGGGGGGGCCCGAACACCGGGGAGCTGTTTTTT. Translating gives CASIPGGGPNTGELFF.

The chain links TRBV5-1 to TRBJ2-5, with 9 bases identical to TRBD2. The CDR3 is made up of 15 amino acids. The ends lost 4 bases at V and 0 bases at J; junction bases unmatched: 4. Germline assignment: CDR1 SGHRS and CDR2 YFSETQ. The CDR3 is CASSKGGGDQETQYF. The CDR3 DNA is TGCGCCAGCAGCAAGGGCGGGGGGGACCAAGAGACCCAGTACTTC.

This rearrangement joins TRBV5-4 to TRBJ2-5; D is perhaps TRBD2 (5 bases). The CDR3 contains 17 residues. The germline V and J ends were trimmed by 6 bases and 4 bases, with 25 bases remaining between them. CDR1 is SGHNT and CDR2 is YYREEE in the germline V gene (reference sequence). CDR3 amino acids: CASTPRTAIGSRETQYF. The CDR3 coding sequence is TGTGCCAGCACCCCAAGGACTGCCATTGGGAGTCGAGAGACCCAGTACTTC.

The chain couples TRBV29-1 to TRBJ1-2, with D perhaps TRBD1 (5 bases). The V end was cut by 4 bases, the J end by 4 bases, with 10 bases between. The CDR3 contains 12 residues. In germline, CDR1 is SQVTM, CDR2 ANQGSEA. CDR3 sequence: CSVGGPTYGYTF. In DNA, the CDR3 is TGCAGCGTTGGGGGCCCTACCTATGGCTACACCTTC. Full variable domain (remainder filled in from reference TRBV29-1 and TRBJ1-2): SAVISQKPSRDICQRGTSLTIQCQVDSQVTMMFWYRQQPGQSLTLIATANQGSEATYESGFVIDKFPISRPNLTFSTLTVSNMSPEDSSIYLCSVGGPTYGYTFGSGTRLTVV.

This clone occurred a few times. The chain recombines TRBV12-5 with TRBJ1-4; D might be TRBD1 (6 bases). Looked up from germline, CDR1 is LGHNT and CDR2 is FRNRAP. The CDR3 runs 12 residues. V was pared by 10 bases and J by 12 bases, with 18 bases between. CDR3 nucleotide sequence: TGTGCTACCAGATCTTTAGGGGGGGAACTGTTTTTT. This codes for CATRSLGGELFF.

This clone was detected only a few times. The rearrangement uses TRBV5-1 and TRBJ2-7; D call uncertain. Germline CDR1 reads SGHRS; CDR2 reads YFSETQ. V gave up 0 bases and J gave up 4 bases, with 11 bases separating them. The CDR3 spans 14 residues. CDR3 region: CASSLAGSMYEQYV. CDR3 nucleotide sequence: TGCGCCAGCAGCTTGGCCGGGTCTATGTACGAGCAGTACGTC.

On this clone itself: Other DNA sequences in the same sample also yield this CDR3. The CDR3 loop reads CASSLDRGQPQHF. The DNA of the CDR3 is TGTGCCAGCAGCTTAGATCGGGGTCAGCCCCAGCATTTT. The J gene is TRBJ1-5, the V gene TRBV11-2; D remains ambiguous. The CDR3 consists of 13 residues. Trimming left V 0 bases short and J 6 bases short, with 6 bases between. CDR1 is SGHAT, CDR2 FQNNGV, per germline.

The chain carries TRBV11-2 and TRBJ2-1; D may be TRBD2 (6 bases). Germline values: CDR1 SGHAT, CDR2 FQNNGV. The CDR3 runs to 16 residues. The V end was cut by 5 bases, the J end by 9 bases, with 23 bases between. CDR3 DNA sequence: TGTGCCAGCAGCGCGATAGGTGCGGGGTTCGGTGGTGAGCAGTTCTTC. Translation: CASSAIGAGFGGEQFF.

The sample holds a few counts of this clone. The CDR3 DNA follows: TGTGCCTGGAGGCGGACTGAAGCTTTCTTT. It encodes CAWRRTEAFF. The chain employs TRBV30 and TRBJ1-1, with no clear D. The length of the CDR3 is 10 residues. Germline V CDR1 and CDR2: GTSNPN, SVGIG (reference sequence). V gave up 3 bases and J gave up 5 bases, with 4 bases separating them.